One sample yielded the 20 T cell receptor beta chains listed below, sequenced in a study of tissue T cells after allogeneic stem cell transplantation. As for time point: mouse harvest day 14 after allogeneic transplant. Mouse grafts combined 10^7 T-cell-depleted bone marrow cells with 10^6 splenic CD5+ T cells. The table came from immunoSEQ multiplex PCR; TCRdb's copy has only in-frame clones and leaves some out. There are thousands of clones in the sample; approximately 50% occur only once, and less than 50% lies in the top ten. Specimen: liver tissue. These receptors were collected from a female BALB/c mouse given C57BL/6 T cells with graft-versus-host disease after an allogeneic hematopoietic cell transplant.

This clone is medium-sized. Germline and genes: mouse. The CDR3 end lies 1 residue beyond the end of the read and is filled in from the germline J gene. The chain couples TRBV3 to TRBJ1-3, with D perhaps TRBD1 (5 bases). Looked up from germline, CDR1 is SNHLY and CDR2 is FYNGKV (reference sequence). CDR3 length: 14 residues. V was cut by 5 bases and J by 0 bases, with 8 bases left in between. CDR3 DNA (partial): TGTGCCAGCAGCCCAGGGAATTCTGGAAATACGCTCTAT. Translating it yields CASSPGNSGNTLY. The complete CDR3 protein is CASSPGNSGNTLYF.

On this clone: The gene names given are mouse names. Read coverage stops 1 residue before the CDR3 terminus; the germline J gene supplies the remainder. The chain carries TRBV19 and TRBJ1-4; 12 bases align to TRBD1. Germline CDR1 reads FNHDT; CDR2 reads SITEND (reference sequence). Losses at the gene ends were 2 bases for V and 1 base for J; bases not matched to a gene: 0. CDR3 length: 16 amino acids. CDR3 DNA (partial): TGTGCCAGCAGTATGGGACAGGGGGCTTCCAACGAAAGATTATTT. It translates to CASSMGQGASNERLF. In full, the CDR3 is CASSMGQGASNERLFF.

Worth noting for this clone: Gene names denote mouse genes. CDR3 DNA, as far as it was read: TGTGCAAGCAGCTTAGCCTCAAGTGCAGAAACGCTGTAT. Translation: CASSLASSAETLY. The CDR3 in its entirety is CASSLASSAETLYF. This sequence joins TRBV16 and TRBJ2-3; D is undetermined. The CDR3 is cut off 1 residue early in the read; its end comes from the germline J gene. This CDR3 has 14 amino acids. Looked up from germline, CDR1 is SGHSA and CDR2 is FRNQAP. V dropped 1 base and J dropped 0 bases, with 5 bases sitting between them.

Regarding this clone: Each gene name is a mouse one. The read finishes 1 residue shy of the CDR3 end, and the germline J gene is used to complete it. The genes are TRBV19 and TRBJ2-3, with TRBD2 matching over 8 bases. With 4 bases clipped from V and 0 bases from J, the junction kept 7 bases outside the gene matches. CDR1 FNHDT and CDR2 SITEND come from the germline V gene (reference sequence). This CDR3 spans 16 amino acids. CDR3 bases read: TGTGCCAGCAGTGTCCTTGGGGGGGTCAGTGCAGAAACGCTGTAT. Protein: CASSVLGGVSAETLY. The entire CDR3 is CASSVLGGVSAETLYF.

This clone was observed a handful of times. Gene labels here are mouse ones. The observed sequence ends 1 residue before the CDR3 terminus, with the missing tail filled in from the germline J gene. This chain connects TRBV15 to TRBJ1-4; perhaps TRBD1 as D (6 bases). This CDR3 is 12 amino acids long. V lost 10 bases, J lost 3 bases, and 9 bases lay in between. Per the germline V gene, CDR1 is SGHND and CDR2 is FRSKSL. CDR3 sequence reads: CANGTPNERLFF. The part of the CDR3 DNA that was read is TGTGCCAACGGGACACCCAACGAAAGATTATTT.

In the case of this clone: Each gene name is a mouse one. CDR3 bases read: TGTGCCAGCAGTCTGGGGGGGCGAGAACAGTAC. Amino acid sequence: CASSLGGREQY. The whole CDR3 is CASSLGGREQYF. The rearrangement links TRBV24 to TRBJ2-7; TRBD2 is a possible D gene (7 bases). The read gets to within 1 residue of the CDR3 end, and the germline J gene fills in the rest. The germline V gene has CDR1 KGHTA and CDR2 FRNEEI. The CDR3 is 12 amino acids. Trimming took 2 bases from V and 7 from J, leaving 9 bases between them.

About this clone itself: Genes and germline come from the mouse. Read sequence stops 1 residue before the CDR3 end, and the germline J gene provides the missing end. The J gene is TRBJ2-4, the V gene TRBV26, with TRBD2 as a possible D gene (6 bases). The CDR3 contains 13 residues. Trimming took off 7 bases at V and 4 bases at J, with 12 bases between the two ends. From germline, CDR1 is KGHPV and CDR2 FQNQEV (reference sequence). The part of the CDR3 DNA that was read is TGTGCCAGCACTCCGGGGGGAGAAAACACCTTGTAC. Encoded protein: CASTPGGENTLY. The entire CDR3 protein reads CASTPGGENTLYF.

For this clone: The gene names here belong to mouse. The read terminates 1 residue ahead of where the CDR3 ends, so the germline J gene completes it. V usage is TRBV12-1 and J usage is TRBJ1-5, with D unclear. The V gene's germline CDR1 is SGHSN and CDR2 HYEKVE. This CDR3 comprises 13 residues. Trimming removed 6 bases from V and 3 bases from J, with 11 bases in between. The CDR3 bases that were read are TGTGCCAGCAGCTCAACAGTCAACCAGGCTCCGCTT. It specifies CASSSTVNQAPL. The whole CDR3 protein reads CASSSTVNQAPLF. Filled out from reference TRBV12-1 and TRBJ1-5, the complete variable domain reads DSGVVQSPRHIIKEKGGRSVLTCIPISGHSNVVWYQQTLGKELKFLIQHYEKVERDKGFLPSRFSVQQFDDYHSEMNMSALELEDSAMYFCASSSTVNQAPLFGEGTRLSVL.

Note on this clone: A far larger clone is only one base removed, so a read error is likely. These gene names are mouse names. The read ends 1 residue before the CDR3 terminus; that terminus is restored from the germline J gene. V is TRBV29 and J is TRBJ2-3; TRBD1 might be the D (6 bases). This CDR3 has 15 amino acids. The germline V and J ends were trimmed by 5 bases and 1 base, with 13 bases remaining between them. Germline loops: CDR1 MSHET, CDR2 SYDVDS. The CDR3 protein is CASSDARGGAETLYF. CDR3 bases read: TGTGCTAGCAGTGATGCCAGGGGCGGTGCAGAAACGCTGTAT.

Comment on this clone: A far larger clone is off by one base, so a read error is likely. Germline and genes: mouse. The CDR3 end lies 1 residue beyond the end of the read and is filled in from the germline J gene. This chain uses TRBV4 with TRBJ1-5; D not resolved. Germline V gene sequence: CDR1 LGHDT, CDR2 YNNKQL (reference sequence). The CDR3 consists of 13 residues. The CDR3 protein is CASSSTVNPAPLF. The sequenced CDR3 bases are TGTGCCAGCAGCTCAACAGTCAACCCGGCTCCGCTT.

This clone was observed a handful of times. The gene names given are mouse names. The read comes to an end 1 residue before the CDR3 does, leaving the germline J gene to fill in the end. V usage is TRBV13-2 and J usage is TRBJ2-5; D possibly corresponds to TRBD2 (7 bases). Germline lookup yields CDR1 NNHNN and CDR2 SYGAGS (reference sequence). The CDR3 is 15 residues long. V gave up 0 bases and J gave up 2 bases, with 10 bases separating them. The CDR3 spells CASGDVRGGQDTQYF. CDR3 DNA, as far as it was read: TGTGCCAGCGGTGATGTAAGGGGGGGCCAAGACACCCAGTAC.

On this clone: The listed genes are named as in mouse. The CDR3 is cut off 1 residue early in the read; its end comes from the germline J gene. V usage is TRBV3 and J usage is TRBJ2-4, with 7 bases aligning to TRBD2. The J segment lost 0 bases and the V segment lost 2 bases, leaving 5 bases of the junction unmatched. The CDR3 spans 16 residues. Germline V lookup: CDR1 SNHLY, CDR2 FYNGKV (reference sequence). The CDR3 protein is CASSLTWGLSQNTLYF. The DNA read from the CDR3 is TGTGCCAGCAGCTTAACCTGGGGGTTAAGTCAAAACACCTTGTAC.

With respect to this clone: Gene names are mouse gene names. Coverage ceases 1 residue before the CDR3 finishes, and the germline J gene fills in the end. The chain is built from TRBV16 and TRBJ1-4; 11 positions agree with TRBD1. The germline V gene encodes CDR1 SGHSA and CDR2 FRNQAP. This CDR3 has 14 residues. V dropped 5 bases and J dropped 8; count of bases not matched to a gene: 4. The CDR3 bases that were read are TGTGCAAGCAGCGGACAGGGGGCGGGAGAAAGATTATTT. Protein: CASSGQGAGERLF. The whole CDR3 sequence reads CASSGQGAGERLFF.

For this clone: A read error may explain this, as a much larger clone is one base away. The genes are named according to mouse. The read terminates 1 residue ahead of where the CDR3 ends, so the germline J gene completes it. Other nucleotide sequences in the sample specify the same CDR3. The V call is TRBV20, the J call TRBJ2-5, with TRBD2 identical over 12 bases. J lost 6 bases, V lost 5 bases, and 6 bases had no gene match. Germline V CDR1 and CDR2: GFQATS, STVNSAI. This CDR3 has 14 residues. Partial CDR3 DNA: TGTGGTGCTCGGGGGGACTGGGGGGCGGACACCCAGTAC. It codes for CGARGDWGADTQY. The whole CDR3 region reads CGARGDWGADTQYF.

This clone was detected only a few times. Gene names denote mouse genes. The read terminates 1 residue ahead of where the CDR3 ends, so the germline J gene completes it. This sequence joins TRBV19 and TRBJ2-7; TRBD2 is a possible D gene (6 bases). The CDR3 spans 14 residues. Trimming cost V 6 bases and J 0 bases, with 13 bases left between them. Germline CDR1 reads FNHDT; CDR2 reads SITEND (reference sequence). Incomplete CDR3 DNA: TGTGCCAGCATCCTACTGGGAAGCTCCTATGAACAGTAC. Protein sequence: CASILLGSSYEQY. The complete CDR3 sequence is CASILLGSSYEQYF.

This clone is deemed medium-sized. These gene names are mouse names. The DNA read from the CDR3 is TGTGCCAGCGGTCTGGGGGATCAAAACACCTTGTAC. Translated: CASGLGDQNTLY. The complete CDR3 reads CASGLGDQNTLYF. This chain uses TRBV13-2 with TRBJ2-4; 7 nucleotides match TRBD2. The CDR3 is cut off 1 residue early in the read; its end comes from the germline J gene. CDR1 NNHNN and CDR2 SYGAGS come from the germline V gene (reference sequence). V lost 4 bases, J lost 2 bases, and 1 base stayed unmatched. The CDR3 covers 13 residues.

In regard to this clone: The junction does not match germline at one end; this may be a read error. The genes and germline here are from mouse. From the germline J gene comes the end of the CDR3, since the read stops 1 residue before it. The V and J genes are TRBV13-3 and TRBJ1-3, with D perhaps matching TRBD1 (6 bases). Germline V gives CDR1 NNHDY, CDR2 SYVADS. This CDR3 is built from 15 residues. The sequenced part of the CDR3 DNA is TGTGCCAGCAGGGGGGGGGCCCATTCTGTAAATACGCTCTAT. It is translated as CASRGGAHSVNTLY. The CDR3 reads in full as CASRGGAHSVNTLYF.

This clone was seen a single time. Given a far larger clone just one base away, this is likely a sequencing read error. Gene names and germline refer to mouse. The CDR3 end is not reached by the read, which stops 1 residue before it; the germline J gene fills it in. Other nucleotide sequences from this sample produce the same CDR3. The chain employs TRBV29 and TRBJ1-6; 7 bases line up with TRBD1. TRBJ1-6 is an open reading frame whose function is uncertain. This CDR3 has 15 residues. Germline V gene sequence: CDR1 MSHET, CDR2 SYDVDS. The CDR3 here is CASSLGGSYNSPLYF. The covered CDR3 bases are TGTGCTAGTAGTTTAGGGGGCTCCTATAATTCGCCCCTCTAC.

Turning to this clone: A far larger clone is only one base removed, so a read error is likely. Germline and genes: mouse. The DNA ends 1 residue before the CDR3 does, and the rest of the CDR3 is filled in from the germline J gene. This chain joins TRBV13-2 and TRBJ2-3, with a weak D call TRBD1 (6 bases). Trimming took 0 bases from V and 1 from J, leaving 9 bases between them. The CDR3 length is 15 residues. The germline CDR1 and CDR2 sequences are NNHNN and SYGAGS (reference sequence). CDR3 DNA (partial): TGTGCCAGCGGTGATGCCAGGGGCGGTGCAGAAACGCTGTAT. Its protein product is CASGDARGGAETLY. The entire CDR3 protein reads CASGDARGGAETLYF.

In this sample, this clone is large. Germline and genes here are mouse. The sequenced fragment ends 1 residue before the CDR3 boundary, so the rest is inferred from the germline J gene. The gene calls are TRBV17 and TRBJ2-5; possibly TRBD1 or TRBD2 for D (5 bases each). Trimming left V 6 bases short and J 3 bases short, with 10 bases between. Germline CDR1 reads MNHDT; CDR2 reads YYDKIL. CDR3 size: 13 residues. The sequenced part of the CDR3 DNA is TGTGCTAGCAGGGGGGACGTACAAGACACCCAGTAC. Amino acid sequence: CASRGDVQDTQY. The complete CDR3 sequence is CASRGDVQDTQYF.